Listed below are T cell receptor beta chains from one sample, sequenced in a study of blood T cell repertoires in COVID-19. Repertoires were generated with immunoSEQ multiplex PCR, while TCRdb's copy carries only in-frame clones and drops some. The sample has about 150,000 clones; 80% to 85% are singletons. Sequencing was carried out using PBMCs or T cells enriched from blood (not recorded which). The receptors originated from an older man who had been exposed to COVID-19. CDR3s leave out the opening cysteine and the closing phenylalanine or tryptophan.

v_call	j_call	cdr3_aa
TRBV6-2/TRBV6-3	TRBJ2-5	ASSYSHRGSGRQETQY
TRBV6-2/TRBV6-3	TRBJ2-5	ASSKSGRGETQY
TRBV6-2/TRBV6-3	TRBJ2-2	ASSPRTGRFVTGELF
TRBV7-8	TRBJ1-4	ASSSQGATNEKLF
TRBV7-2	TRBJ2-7	ASSLDRGRDEQY
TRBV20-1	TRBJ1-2	SASGQNGYT
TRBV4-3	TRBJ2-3	ASSQDTKRGTDTQY
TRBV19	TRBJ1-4	ASSITTRNNEKLF
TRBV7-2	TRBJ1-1	ASSSYRGTGTEAF
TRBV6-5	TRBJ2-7	ASLKASGSYEQY
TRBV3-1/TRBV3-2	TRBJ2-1	ASSQGGQGRGYNEQF
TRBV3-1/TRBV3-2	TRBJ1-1	ASSPPGQGAVGTEAF
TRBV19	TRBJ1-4	ASSTTGVNEKLF
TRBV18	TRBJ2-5	ASSFGQGGETQY
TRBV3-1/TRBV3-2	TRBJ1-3	ASSQGFGAGNTIY
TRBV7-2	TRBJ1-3	ASSLEGQVGNTIY
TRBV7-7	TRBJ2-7	ASSPGVGPDSYEQY
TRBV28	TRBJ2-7	ASSLVTTTYEQY
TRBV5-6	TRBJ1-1	ASSFDNLGAF
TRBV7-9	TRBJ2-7	ASSSGQGVEQY
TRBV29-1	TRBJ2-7	SAIGTGKYEQY
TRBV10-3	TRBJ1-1	AIRGQGATEAF
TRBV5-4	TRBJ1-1	ASSWAGAPNTEAF
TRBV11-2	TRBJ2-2	ASSLQGNTGELF
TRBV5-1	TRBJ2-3	ASSLNTQTDTQY
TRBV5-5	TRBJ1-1	ASSLQQGAQTEAF
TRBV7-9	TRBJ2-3	ASSLNSLTDTQY
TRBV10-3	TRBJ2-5	AISESRETQY
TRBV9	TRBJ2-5	ASSPRLAGPSQETQY
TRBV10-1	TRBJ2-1	ASSESTGPVPEQF
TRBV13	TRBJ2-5	ASSRRASGDQETQY
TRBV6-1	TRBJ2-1	ASSEGGRGGNNEQF
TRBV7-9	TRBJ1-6	ASRPYGGYTNSPLH
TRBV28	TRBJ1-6	ASSPGQGLNSPLH
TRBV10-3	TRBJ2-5	AISGPGLAGSETQY
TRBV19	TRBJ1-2	ASTGVYGYT
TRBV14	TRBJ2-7	ASSASGISYEQY
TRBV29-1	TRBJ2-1	SVDGGGVSNEQF
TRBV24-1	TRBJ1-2	ATSGAYGYT
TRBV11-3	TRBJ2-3	ASSLGPGTSETDTQY
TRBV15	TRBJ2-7	ATSRAGISWEQY
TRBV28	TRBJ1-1	ASSLGTGGKFTEAF
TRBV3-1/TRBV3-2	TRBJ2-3	ASSQADRANTDTQY
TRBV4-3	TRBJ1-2	ASSQELPLSGGYT
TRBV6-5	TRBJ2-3	ASRGSGSRADTQY
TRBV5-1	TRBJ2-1	ASSLGGLGNEQF
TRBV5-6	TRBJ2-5	ASSFRTSGGETQY
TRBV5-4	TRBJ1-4	ASSETTGTNEKLF
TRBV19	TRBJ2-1	ASWGDSNNEQF
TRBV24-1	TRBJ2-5	ATSDFQGSTQY
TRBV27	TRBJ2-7	ASSSTLTSGRTYEQY
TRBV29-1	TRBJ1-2	SVAQGDGYT
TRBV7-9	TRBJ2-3	AGTSGNTDTQY
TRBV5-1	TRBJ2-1	ASSLDRANEQF
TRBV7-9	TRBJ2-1	ASSSGNEQF
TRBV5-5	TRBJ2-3	ASSLNPGMTTDTQY
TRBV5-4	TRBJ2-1	ASSQMVAGVDEQF
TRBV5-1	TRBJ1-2	ASRLDGLYGYT